Listed below are T cell receptor beta chains from one sample, sequenced in a study of cytomegalovirus exposure and HLA in healthy donors. Sequenced by immunoSEQ multiplex PCR; TCRdb stores in-frame clones only, minus some. This sample carries about 90,000 clones, more than 70% of them seen once, and the ten largest clones take about 12%. Sequencing was done on a sample of PBMCs. The receptors come from a woman younger than 35 in good health and CMV-seropositive. The CDR3 runs from the conserved cysteine through the conserved F or W. Each record gives: V gene, D gene, clone size, J gene, CDR3 protein, CDR3 DNA. The D gene is left open where the match is weak. Clone size is not always given. Where it is, it says once, few, many or a class for expanded clones.

TRBV25-1	NA	NA	TRBJ2-3	CASTGEATDTQYF	TGTGCCAGCACCGGGGAGGCCACAGATACGCAGTATTTT
TRBV10-2	TRBD2	NA	TRBJ2-3	CASSAGSGVSDTQYF	TGCGCCAGCAGTGCGGGTAGCGGGGTCTCAGATACGCAGTATTTT
TRBV11-2	NA	NA	TRBJ2-2	CASSSTANTGELFF	TGTGCCAGCAGCTCGACAGCGAACACCGGGGAGCTGTTTTTT
TRBV27	TRBD1	NA	TRBJ1-5	CASSLSAPVGRGPSNQPQHF	TGTGCCAGCAGTTTATCGGCCCCCGTCGGGAGGGGGCCGAGCAATCAGCCCCAGCATTTT
TRBV4-1	TRBD2	NA	TRBJ2-7	CASSPGGRGNRREQYF	TGCGCCAGCAGCCCAGGAGGGAGGGGAAATCGTCGGGAGCAGTACTTC
TRBV4-1	TRBD2	NA	TRBJ2-3	CASSQASGGARNTDTQYF	TGCGCCAGCAGCCAAGCTAGCGGGGGGGCCCGTAACACAGATACGCAGTATTTT
TRBV7-2	TRBD1	NA	TRBJ2-1	CASSPRDRSSYNEQFF	TGTGCCAGCAGCCCGCGGGACAGGAGCTCCTACAATGAGCAGTTCTTC
TRBV18	NA	NA	TRBJ2-3	CASSPRQGSTDTQYF	TGTGCCAGCTCACCACGGCAGGGGAGTACAGATACGCAGTATTTT
TRBV2	NA	NA	TRBJ1-1	CASRSGHLNTEAFF	TGTGCCAGCAGGTCAGGACACCTGAACACTGAAGCTTTCTTT
TRBV5-6	TRBD1	NA	TRBJ2-7	CASSDPRIRDSTEYEQYF	TGTGCCAGCAGCGATCCACGGATCCGGGACAGCACAGAATACGAGCAGTACTTC
TRBV28	NA	NA	TRBJ2-1	CASEQTLGGPNEQFF	TGTGCCAGCGAACAAACCCTGGGGGGGCCGAATGAGCAGTTCTTC
TRBV5-5	TRBD1	NA	TRBJ2-7	CASSSGQGYDKDSYEQYF	TGTGCCAGCAGCTCGGGACAGGGCTACGATAAGGACTCCTACGAGCAGTACTTC
TRBV10-2	NA	NA	TRBJ1-1	CASRAGDTEAFF	TGCGCCAGCAGGGCGGGAGATACTGAAGCTTTCTTT
TRBV7-9	NA	NA	TRBJ1-2	CASSSTRTGRYGYTF	TGTGCCAGCAGCTCAACAAGGACTGGGAGGTATGGCTACACCTTC
TRBV27	NA	NA	TRBJ2-7	CATGQGYEQYF	TGTGCCACCGGGCAGGGTTACGAGCAGTACTTC
TRBV2	NA	NA	TRBJ1-3	CASSGGLGNTIYF	TGTGCCAGCTCGGGGGGACTCGGAAACACCATATATTTT
TRBV10-1	NA	NA	TRBJ1-1	CASSIDMGGTEAFF	TGCGCCAGCAGCATAGACATGGGAGGGACTGAAGCTTTCTTT
TRBV7-2	TRBD2	NA	TRBJ2-5	CASSSQRGGQETQYF	TGTGCCAGCAGCTCCCAGCGGGGGGGGCAAGAGACCCAGTACTTC
TRBV27	NA	NA	TRBJ1-6	CASSLSIGGALSPLHF	TGTGCCAGCAGTTTATCGATAGGAGGGGCTCTGTCACCCCTCCACTTT
TRBV5-1	NA	NA	TRBJ2-2	CASSGSGRALNTGELFF	TGCGCCAGCAGCGGATCCGGCAGGGCGTTGAACACCGGGGAGCTGTTTTTT
TRBV7-2	NA	few	TRBJ2-7	CASSRRTGNNEQYF	TGTGCCAGCAGCCGCCGAACAGGGAACAACGAGCAGTACTTC
TRBV6-5	NA	NA	TRBJ2-1	CASSSSRTSYNEQFF	TGTGCCAGCAGTTCCTCCCGCACTTCGTACAATGAGCAGTTCTTC
TRBV2	NA	NA	TRBJ1-4	CASSELASTPTNEKLFF	TGTGCCAGCAGTGAATTAGCGTCTACCCCCACTAATGAAAAACTGTTTTTT
TRBV2	TRBD2	NA	TRBJ2-5	CASSEFSSGGTTQYF	TGTGCCAGCAGTGAATTCTCTAGCGGGGGCACAACCCAGTACTTC
TRBV5-6	TRBD2	NA	TRBJ2-1	CASSRLAGGTRNEQFF	TGTGCCAGCAGCCGACTAGCGGGGGGGACTAGGAATGAGCAGTTCTTC
TRBV18	NA	NA	TRBJ1-5	CASSPQGVGQPQHF	TGTGCCAGCTCGCCCCAAGGGGTAGGACAGCCCCAGCATTTT
TRBV5-1	TRBD1	NA	TRBJ1-1	CASRPTGWVEAFF	TGCGCCAGCAGACCGACAGGGTGGGTTGAAGCTTTCTTT
TRBV30	NA	NA	TRBJ2-7	CAWSVRVPDSPLQQYF	TGTGCCTGGAGTGTAAGGGTCCCGGACTCCCCCTTGCAGCAGTACTTC
TRBV9	NA	NA	TRBJ2-5	CASSVAGFRGEETQYF	TGTGCCAGCAGCGTAGCTGGTTTCAGGGGGGAAGAGACCCAGTACTTC
TRBV14	NA	NA	TRBJ2-1	CASSARVPGNEQFF	TGTGCCAGCAGCGCACGGGTGCCGGGCAATGAGCAGTTCTTC
TRBV5-1	TRBD2	NA	TRBJ2-5	CASNPGTSLQETQYF	TGCGCCAGCAACCCCGGGACTAGCCTCCAAGAGACCCAGTACTTC
TRBV27	TRBD1	NA	TRBJ1-6	CASSLQAGGNSPLHF	TGTGCCAGCAGTTTACAGGCAGGGGGAAATTCACCCCTCCACTTT
TRBV5-5	NA	NA	TRBJ1-6	CASSLEGYRDSPLHF	TGTGCCAGCAGCTTGGAAGGATACAGGGATTCACCCCTCCACTTT
TRBV30	TRBD1	NA	TRBJ1-2	CAWTPQGIYGYTF	TGTGCCTGGACGCCACAGGGGATCTATGGCTACACCTTC
TRBV6-1	NA	NA	TRBJ1-5	CASSLRAGGKPQHF	TGTGCCAGCAGTCTCCGGGCGGGGGGGAAGCCCCAGCATTTT
TRBV5-1	NA	NA	TRBJ2-7	CASTPDSSYEQYF	TGCGCCAGCACCCCGGACAGTTCCTACGAGCAGTACTTC
TRBV4-2	NA	NA	TRBJ1-4	CASSQRGTAEKLFF	TGTGCCAGCAGCCAACGGGGGACGGCTGAAAAACTGTTTTTT
TRBV30	NA	NA	TRBJ2-5	CAWSRFGPKDKTQYF	TGTGCCTGGAGTCGGTTTGGACCCAAGGACAAGACCCAGTACTTC
TRBV28	TRBD1	NA	TRBJ2-5	CASRPPQGTETQYF	TGTGCCAGCAGACCTCCACAGGGGACGGAGACCCAGTACTTC
TRBV7-2	TRBD2	NA	TRBJ2-7	CASSLGAGGPEQYF	TGTGCCAGCAGCTTAGGAGCGGGGGGGCCCGAGCAGTACTTC
TRBV2	TRBD1	NA	TRBJ1-4	CASRGDREIREKLFF	TGTGCCAGCAGGGGGGACAGGGAAATACGTGAAAAACTGTTTTTT
TRBV11-2	NA	NA	TRBJ1-6	CASSLEQANSPLHF	TGTGCCAGCAGCTTAGAACAGGCTAATTCACCCCTCCACTTT
TRBV28	TRBD1	NA	TRBJ2-7	CASSLPGQGRMEQYF	TGTGCCAGCAGTTTACCCGGACAGGGGCGGATGGAGCAGTACTTC
TRBV30	NA	NA	TRBJ1-4	CAWSVKGLTNEKLFF	TGTGCCTGGAGTGTAAAGGGGTTAACTAATGAAAAACTGTTTTTT
TRBV5-1	NA	NA	TRBJ2-3	CASSLGQYTDTQYF	TGCGCCAGCAGCTTGGGTCAGTACACAGATACGCAGTATTTT
TRBV5-6	TRBD2	NA	TRBJ2-3	CASSSRTSGVRGTQYF	TGTGCCAGCAGCTCCAGGACTAGCGGGGTTCGCGGTACGCAGTATTTT
TRBV2	NA	NA	TRBJ2-1	CASSEDSNEQFF	TGTGCCAGCAGTGAGGACAGCAATGAGCAGTTCTTC
TRBV7-2	NA	NA	TRBJ1-1	CASSLLQGRTAFF	TGTGCCAGCAGCTTATTGCAGGGGCGTACTGCTTTCTTT
TRBV7-6	NA	NA	TRBJ1-3	CASSPTQIPSGNTIYF	TGTGCCAGCAGCCCGACTCAGATTCCCTCTGGAAACACCATATATTTT
TRBV27	TRBD2	few	TRBJ2-7	CASSFGGSSYEQYF	TGTGCCAGCAGTTTCGGCGGGAGCTCCTACGAGCAGTACTTC
TRBV10-3	NA	NA	TRBJ1-5	CAISESSGQVGNQPQHF	TGTGCCATCAGTGAGTCGTCAGGGCAAGTTGGCAATCAGCCCCAGCATTTT
TRBV28	NA	NA	TRBJ2-6	CASSLVASGANVLTF	TGTGCCAGCAGTTTGGTAGCGAGTGGGGCCAACGTCCTGACTTTC
TRBV27	TRBD1	once	TRBJ2-7	CARPGQADYEQYF	TGTGCCAGACCCGGACAGGCCGACTACGAGCAGTACTTC
TRBV11-2	NA	NA	TRBJ2-3	CASSLEGVSYKDTQYF	TGTGCCAGCAGCTTAGAAGGGGTTTCGTACAAAGATACGCAGTATTTT